The 25 T cell receptor beta chains below all came from one sample that was sequenced in a study of response to subunit inactivated influenza vaccine. MiXCR, applied by TCRdb to the RT-PCR reads, yields one record per CDR3 protein. Of 280,000 or so distinct CDR3 sequences in the sample, 20% to 25% were seen once. This material consisted of PBMCs from blood, taken approximately 20 months after vaccination. Source of these receptors: a man aged 50-75 years who received an inactivated influenza vaccine.

The rearrangement links TRBV19 to TRBJ1-5; TRBD1 agrees at 7 bases. The J segment lost 3 bases and the V segment lost 4 bases, leaving 9 bases of the junction unmatched. This CDR3 has 16 residues. The germline CDR1 and CDR2 sequences are LNHDA and SQIVND (reference sequence). CDR3 in amino acids: CASSNRGPFDNQPQHF. In DNA form, the CDR3 reads TGTGCCAGTAGTAACAGGGGACCGTTTGACAATCAGCCCCAGCATTTT.

The chain couples TRBV6-4 to TRBJ2-1, with D possibly TRBD1 on 6 matching bases. The CDR3 consists of 15 residues. Germline V gives CDR1 MRHNA, CDR2 SNTAGT. Trimming removed 0 bases at V and 8 bases at J, with 14 bases between. In DNA, the CDR3 is TGTGCCAGCAGTGACTCAGGGGGATCAATTGATGAGCAGTTCTTC. Protein product: CASSDSGGSIDEQFF.

The chain joins TRBV6-2 or TRBV6-3 to TRBJ2-2, with 8 bases lining up with TRBD1. The CDR3 sequence is 15 residues long. Losses at the gene ends were 6 bases for V and 4 bases for J; bases not matched to a gene: 7. Germline V gene sequence: CDR1 MNHEY, CDR2 SVGEGT. This CDR3 reads CASSPDRVVTGELFF. Written as DNA, the CDR3 is TGTGCCAGCAGCCCGGACAGGGTCGTCACCGGGGAGCTGTTTTTT.

Regarding this clonotype: A much larger clone is a single base away; this may be a read error. This sequence joins TRBV9 and TRBJ1-1; TRBD1 agrees at 8 bases. The CDR3 runs 15 residues. Germline values: CDR1 SGDLS, CDR2 YYNGEE. The DNA for the CDR3 is TGTGCCGGCAGCGTCCAGACAGGGGTGAACACTGAAGCTTTCTTT. It specifies CAGSVQTGVNTEAFF.

This clonotype turned up a few times. V and J are TRBV9 and TRBJ2-7; weak D call: TRBD1 (6 bases). The V end lost 0 bases, the J end lost 3 bases, and 13 bases lay between the germline ends. The germline V gene has CDR1 SGDLS and CDR2 YYNGEE. The CDR3 has 15 residues. The CDR3 coding sequence is TGTGCCAGCAGCGTAGGGGGACACGGGATCTACGAGCAGTACTTC. It yields the protein CASSVGGHGIYEQYF.

This clonotype has only a few counts. The chain links TRBV12-3 or TRBV12-4 to TRBJ2-2, with 10 bases fitting TRBD2. The CDR3 contains 14 residues. Losses at the gene ends were 7 bases for V and 7 bases for J; bases not matched to a gene: 6. CDR3: CASNQRGGGGELFF. The CDR3 nucleotides are TGTGCCAGCAATCAGCGGGGGGGCGGCGGGGAGCTGTTTTTT.

This chain links TRBV6-5 with TRBJ2-7; D is perhaps TRBD1 or TRBD2 (6 bases each). V was pared by 4 bases and J by 5 bases, with 18 bases between. The CDR3 totals 15 residues. Germline CDR1 is MNHEY and CDR2 is SVGAGI. CDR3 sequence (DNA): TGTGCCAGCAGTTCCCGGGGGCCACATGTCGACGAGCAGTACTTC. This sequence encodes CASSSRGPHVDEQYF.

This chain links TRBV19 with TRBJ2-7, with D uncertain. The CDR3 has 14 residues. With 6 bases removed from V and 3 bases from J, the gap between germline ends came to 15 bases. Germline CDR1 LNHDA, CDR2 SQIVND (reference sequence). Here the CDR3 reads CASSKTSTSYEQYF. The CDR3 region has the DNA TGTGCCAGTAGCAAAACGTCTACAAGCTACGAGCAGTACTTC.

This clonotype occurred a few times. The chain links TRBV12-3 or TRBV12-4 to TRBJ2-3; tentatively, D is TRBD1 or TRBD2 (5 bases each). The CDR3 is 16 amino acids. Trimming left V 0 bases short and J 0 bases short, with 10 bases between. Here the CDR3 reads CASSLALGVSTDTQYF. CDR3 DNA: TGTGCCAGCAGTTTAGCGCTGGGGGTGAGCACAGATACGCAGTATTTT.

This clonotype showed up many times. This rearrangement joins TRBV6-2 or TRBV6-3 to TRBJ1-1; a weak D match, TRBD1 (5 bases). Trimming pared 5 bases from V and 1 base from J, leaving 17 bases between. In germline, CDR1 is MNHEY, CDR2 SVGEGT. This CDR3 has 16 amino acids. DNA for the CDR3: TGTGCCAGCAGTCCACCTTCCGGACACACGAACACTGAAGCTTTCTTT. This translates into CASSPPSGHTNTEAFF.

This clonotype was counted between two and nine times. The chain carries TRBV28 and TRBJ2-2; a possible D gene is TRBD1 (6 bases). Germline V gene lookup returns CDR1 MDHEN and CDR2 SYDVKM. The CDR3 covers 14 residues. Trimming cost V 7 bases and J 5 bases, with 14 bases left between them. The CDR3 DNA sequence: TGTGCCAGCATCGGGACAAGGCGGACCGGGGAGCTGTTTTTT. It translates to CASIGTRRTGELFF.

The table lists this clonotype with a count of one. An end of the junction differs from the germline gene, which may be a read error. The chain has TRBV6-1 and TRBJ2-3; D is unclear. The CDR3 sequence is 17 residues long. Germline CDR1 reads MNHNS; CDR2 reads SASEGT. The DNA of the CDR3 is TGTGCCAGTAGTGGGTACGAAGGTTGGGGTATCGCAGATACGCAGTATTTT. It is translated as CASSGYEGWGIADTQYF.

A note on this clonotype: Relative to the germline gene, one junction end is altered; a read error may explain this. This chain connects TRBV4-1 to TRBJ1-1; 7 bases align to TRBD1. Per the germline V gene, CDR1 is MGHRA and CDR2 is YSYEKL. This CDR3 contains 14 residues. The CDR3 is CASSQATGNTKAFF. CDR3 nucleotides: TGCGCCAGCAGCCAAGCGACAGGGAACACTAAAGCTTTCTTT.

This clonotype turned up a few times. V gene TRBV5-5 combines with J gene TRBJ1-5; D may be TRBD1 (5 bases). CDR3 length equals 13 residues. Germline CDR1 is SGHKS and CDR2 is YYEKEE (reference sequence). The V gene lost 2 bases and the J gene lost 4 bases, with 7 bases spanning the gap. CDR3 protein: CASSLQANQPQHF. CDR3 in DNA: TGTGCCAGCAGCTTACAGGCTAATCAGCCCCAGCATTTT.

This clonotype has more than one count but fewer than ten. The chain employs TRBV5-1 and TRBJ2-3, with D perhaps matching TRBD1 (6 bases). Germline loops: CDR1 SGHRS, CDR2 YFSETQ. The V end was cut by 4 bases, the J end by 2 bases, with 11 bases between. There are 14 residues in the CDR3. CDR3 coding DNA: TGCGCCAGCAGCCCCGGACAGATCACAGATACGCAGTATTTT. Its protein product is CASSPGQITDTQYF.

This clonotype has at least ten counts. The chain combines TRBV4-3 with TRBJ1-3; the match to TRBD1 covers 7 bases. The V gene's germline CDR1 is LGHNA and CDR2 YSLEER. The CDR3 sequence is 17 residues long. Trimming at V came to 4 bases and at J to 0 bases, leaving 9 bases not matched to a gene. This chain's CDR3 is CASSPSTGLSSGNTIYF. The CDR3 bases are TGCGCCAGCAGCCCTTCGACAGGGCTTAGCTCTGGAAACACCATATATTTT.

The CDR3 loop reads CASSFFGVSYEQYF. CDR3 nucleotide sequence: TGTGCCAGCAGTTTCTTTGGAGTCTCCTACGAGCAGTACTTC. This chain links TRBV28 with TRBJ2-7, with D unresolved. CDR1 is MDHEN, CDR2 SYDVKM, per germline. V was trimmed by 3 bases and J by 0 bases, leaving 9 bases between them. The CDR3 has 14 residues.

The chain links TRBV21-1 to TRBJ2-2; the D segment call TRBD2 is taken from the table without a DNA check. TRBV21-1 is a listed pseudogene. The CDR3 consists of 20 residues. The CDR3, as DNA: TGTGCCAGCAGCAGAAACCACCGTGGTAGCGGGAGTATAAAGGCCGGGGAGCTGTTTTTT. This gives the protein CASSRNHRGSGSIKAGELFF.

This clonotype was counted only a few times. This sequence joins TRBV5-1 and TRBJ2-3, with D maybe TRBD2 (7 bases). CDR3 size: 14 residues. Germline CDR1 is SGHRS and CDR2 is YFSETQ. With 3 bases removed from V and 3 bases from J, the gap between germline ends came to 11 bases. CDR3 region: CASSWAGATDTQYF. The CDR3 bases are TGCGCCAGCAGCTGGGCGGGGGCTACAGATACGCAGTATTTT. Looking up the rest from reference TRBV5-1 and TRBJ2-3 gives the full variable domain: KAGVTQTPRYLIKTRGQQVTLSCSPISGHRSVSWYQQTPGQGLQFLFEYFSETQRNKGNFPGRFSGRQFSNSRSEMNVSTLELGDSALYLCASSWAGATDTQYFGPGTRLTVL.

The CDR3 bases are TGTGCCAGCAGGAAGGTGGGGCAGGGGGCAAATTCACCCCTCCACTTT. Translation gives CASRKVGQGANSPLHF. The V gene is TRBV7-9, the J gene TRBJ1-6; 8 nucleotides agree with TRBD1. The CDR3 runs 16 residues. CDR1 is SEHNR and CDR2 is FQNEAQ in the germline V gene (reference sequence). V trimming: 6 bases; J trimming: 7 bases; junction bases outside the gene matches: 11.

There are many counts of this clonotype. CDR3 in amino acids: CASSPIRGSLLVEAFF. CDR3 nucleotides: TGTGCCAGCAGCCCAATCAGGGGCTCTCTTCTCGTTGAAGCTTTCTTT. The chain is built from TRBV7-8 and TRBJ1-1; perhaps TRBD1 as D (6 bases). The V and J ends lost 5 bases and 7 bases respectively, with 23 bases between them. Germline V gene sequence: CDR1 SGHVS, CDR2 FQNEAQ. The CDR3 is 16 amino acids.

This clonotype was seen once. Its ends do not fully match the called genes, so a read error is possible. V is TRBV3-1 and J is TRBJ1-4; D is possibly TRBD1 (5 bases). The germline gives CDR1 LGHDT, CDR2 YNNKEL (reference sequence). The CDR3 totals 15 residues. CDR3: CACSQEPGRREKLFF. The CDR3 DNA is TGTGCCTGCAGCCAAGAACCAGGGAGACGTGAAAAACTGTTTTTT.

This clonotype was recorded once. This sequence joins TRBV24-1 and TRBJ2-2; TRBD2 matches at 9 bases. The CDR3 extends over 16 amino acids. The germline V gene encodes CDR1 KGHDR and CDR2 SFDVKD. The V segment lost 6 bases and the J segment 6 bases; nucleotides outside the gene matches: 10. The CDR3 region is CATSLAGERWAGELFF. DNA for the CDR3: TGTGCCACCAGTTTAGCGGGAGAAAGATGGGCCGGGGAGCTGTTTTTT.

This clonotype was counted a few times. The J gene is TRBJ1-2, the V gene TRBV4-1, with D uncertain. Germline CDR1 MGHRA, CDR2 YSYEKL. The ends were cut back, 0 bases at V and 7 bases at J, with 18 bases in the middle. The CDR3 loop spans 16 amino acids. The CDR3 DNA sequence: TGCGCCAGCAGCCAAGATCGGGCGCTTTCGATGGCTGGCTACACCTTC. Translating it yields CASSQDRALSMAGYTF.

The chain recombines TRBV19 with TRBJ1-1; no clear D. Germline CDR1 and CDR2: LNHDA and SQIVND (reference sequence). The V gene lost 2 bases and the J gene lost 4 bases, with 11 bases spanning the gap. This CDR3 contains 14 residues. In DNA, the CDR3 is TGTGCCAGTAGTATATTAGCCAGGCGCACTGAAGCTTTCTTT. Encoded protein: CASSILARRTEAFF. The variable domain in full, completed from reference TRBV19 and TRBJ1-1, reads DGGITQSPKYLFRKEGQNVTLSCEQNLNHDAMYWYRQDPGQGLRLIYYSQIVNDFQKGDIAEGYSVSREKKESFPLTVTSAQKNPTAFYLCASSILARRTEAFFGQGTRLTVV.